Listed here is a single T cell receptor (beta chain). This sample is part of a study of T cells after posttransplantation cyclophosphamide. Clones were read by immunoSEQ multiplex PCR, and TCRdb kept only the in-frame ones, dropping some. The sample records 1,500 to 2,000 clones, around 94% being singletons. The CDR3 loop spans 16 amino acids. Peripheral blood was collected from the related graft donor on the marrow donation day. Cells defined as naive were viable CD3+CD4+ or CD3+CD8+ and CCR7+CD45RA+CD45RO-CD95-CD27+CD28+. This chain links TRBV21-1 with TRBJ1-6; the D call TRBD1 from the table was never checked on the DNA. TRBV21-1 represents a pseudogene. The source of this sequence is a woman aged 55-69 years in good health, CMV-negative, and a related stem cell transplant donor. Sequencing was carried out using naive CD8+ T cells sorted from PBMCs. In nucleotides, the CDR3 is TGTGCCAGCAGCACCCGGACAGGGTTAAGTAATTCACCCCTCCACTTT. Amino acid sequence: CASSTRTGLSNSPLHF.